The subject of this entry is one T cell receptor (beta chain). This specimen belongs to a study of monozygotic twins with inflammatory bowel disease. With the 5' RACE reads reprocessed, TCRdb shows one record per CDR3 protein and no DNA. The sample totals approximately 400,000 distinct CDR3 sequences. The germline V gene encodes CDR1 MNHEY and CDR2 SVGEGT. The CDR3 totals 13 residues. V is TRBV6-2 or TRBV6-3 and J is TRBJ2-7; TCRdb's D call, TRBD2, is unchecked because there is no DNA. The sequenced material came from blood. The sequence was collected from a human donor with ulcerative colitis or Crohn's disease, or a healthy co-twin of an affected twin (not recorded which). The CDR3 spells CASSPSGDYEQYF.